This T cell receptor beta chain was recovered during a study of blood T cell repertoires in COVID-19 (dated by TCRdb to 2018 to 2020). Notes on the research overall: Collaborator samples came from the United States, Italy and Spain and covered acute and convalescent phases of COVID-19. The prospective study material was composed of cDNA or gDNA derived from T cells, B-cell-depleted T cells, or PBMCs. Deeply sampled blood TCRbeta repertoires from subjects exposed to, actively infected with, or recovered from COVID-19 were included in the dataset. The repertoires were released in a freely available public database meant as a resource for research on the immune response to SARS-CoV-2. Samples were obtained from the ongoing ImmuneRACE study (first 160 participants) and from 1,254 subjects provided by 6 global collaborators. Nearly every sample came with metadata listing a de-identified subject ID, COVID-19 status, age in years and sex. HLA class I and class II types, where available, came from metadata supplied by the sample provider rather than from assay-based typing. Study-wide conclusions, independent of this receptor: How much clinical and demographic metadata was included differed by source and by participant, and the metadata was provided uncurated.

For CDR1 and CDR2, the germline V gene lists SGDLS and YYNGEE. Reading from cysteine to phenylalanine, the CDR3 counts 14 amino acids. The sequence is cut down to CDR3 DNA, 42 bases in frame from base 1. Unmatched junction bases come to 7, with V trimmed by 4 bases and J by 4 bases. Worth noting for this clone: Its antigen is still unknown. Base-call qualities are not available, and no considerably larger clone is one nucleotide away.

TCRbeta CDR3 regions were amplified from genomic DNA using the immunoSEQ Assay, a bias-controlled multiplex PCR. Per the source publication's procedure: The number of nucleated cells in each sample was estimated by amplification of reference gene primers within the assay. To quantify the absolute abundance of each unique TCRbeta CDR3 rearrangement, sequence reads were collapsed and filtered. For each sample, productive Simpson clonality was calculated as the square root of Simpson's diversity index over productive rearrangements. TCRdb took this table from immuneACCESS and kept in-frame rearrangements with V and J called. Such tables lack part of the clones; where checked against another copy, unresolved V genes explain under half of the gap, and the rest is unexplained. V, J and clone size are taken as reported in that table, and D and trimming were inferred from the DNA itself. For this sample there are a few hundred thousand clones; around 90% appear just once. The top ten constitute approximately 2% of the sample.

Whole blood was collected in K2EDTA tubes by collaborating institutions according to the institutions' own protocols. For TCRbeta analysis, collaborators shipped samples as frozen whole blood, isolated PBMCs, or DNA extracted from either of those sample types. The chain employs TRBV9 and TRBJ2-7; 8 nucleotides in the junction match TRBD1. This sequence was found in a man aged 50-60 years with acute or convalescent COVID-19. Material for sequencing was peripheral blood. In nucleotide form, the sequence is TGTGCCAGCAGCCTAACTGGACAGGGTTACGAGCAGTACTTC. It codes for CASSLTGQGYEQYF.